This TCR beta chain is drawn from a study of T cell responses to AZD1222 COVID-19 vaccine. Whole-study results and caveats: Vaccine-associated CD4 TCRs spanned spike, dominant at 160-218 and 743-854. Females made up more of the donors, who were largely white British, and clonal diversity may have come out too low.

A note on this clone: The antigen is not known.

Second doses at about 4 or about 12 weeks were pooled. Between the trimmed V and J ends, which lost 4 bases and 6 bases, there was a span of 13 bases. This CDR3 has 13 residues. Germline V lookup: CDR1 WSHSY, CDR2 SAAADI. This table comes from immunoSEQ multiplex PCR, and its TCRdb copy is limited to in-frame clones, with some not included. The sample has around 180,000 clones; 88% are singletons. This TCR was recovered from an adult who received the AZD1222 COVID-19 vaccine. The chain couples TRBV10-2 to TRBJ2-7; no reliable D call. The sequences come from peripheral blood, collected 28 days after the second AZD1222 dose. The CDR3 loop reads CASSGGPLGEQYF. The CDR3, as DNA: TGCGCCAGCAGTGGGGGTCCTCTCGGCGAGCAGTACTTC.